Each of the 27 T cell receptor beta chains below was sequenced from the same sample in a study of shared clonotypes between healthy human individuals. Profiled with immunoSEQ multiplex PCR; TCRdb holds only in-frame clones, not every one. The sample consists of 2 million to 2.5 million clones, approximately 95% of them appearing once. Sequenced material: naive CD4+ T cells sorted from blood. Noted subset: CD45RA+ positively selected. These receptors all stem from a man between 18 and 35 years old in good health.

The rearrangement uses TRBV5-4 and TRBJ1-5; 7 bases align to TRBD1. Germline loops: CDR1 SGHNT, CDR2 YYREEE (reference sequence). The CDR3 totals 18 residues. With V trimmed by 4 bases and J by 0 bases, 13 bases remained unmatched. The CDR3 here is CASSRPGQLFNSNQPQHF. CDR3 nucleotide sequence: TGTGCCAGCAGCAGACCGGGACAGCTTTTCAATAGCAATCAGCCCCAGCATTTT.

The rearrangement links TRBV6-1 to TRBJ2-6, with unresolved D. CDR1 is MNHNS and CDR2 is SASEGT in the germline V gene. There are 16 residues in the CDR3. V lost 2 bases, J lost 0 bases, and 8 bases lay in between. The CDR3 loop is CASSEMYSSGANVLTF. CDR3 sequence (DNA): TGTGCCAGCAGTGAAATGTACAGCTCTGGGGCCAACGTCCTGACTTTC.

The chain recombines TRBV30 with TRBJ2-2, with a tentative D call TRBD1 (5 bases). Trimming stripped 3 bases from V and 5 bases from J, with 10 bases between. The CDR3 is 13 amino acids. CDR1 and CDR2 (germline): GTSNPN, SVGIG (reference sequence). In DNA, the CDR3 is TGTGCCTGGAGATTGGACAAGACCGGGGAGCTGTTTTTT. Encoded protein: CAWRLDKTGELFF.

V gene TRBV18 combines with J gene TRBJ2-5; possible D gene TRBD1, 5 bases. The germline gives CDR1 KGHSH, CDR2 LQKENI. The CDR3 has 14 residues. V was trimmed by 3 bases and J by 1 base, leaving 9 bases between them. CDR3 sequence (DNA): TGTGCCAGCTCACCCGTTCAGGGCCAAGAGACCCAGTACTTC. Encoded protein: CASSPVQGQETQYF.

In the case of this clone: Other DNA sequences in this sample translate to the same CDR3. The V call is TRBV10-1, the J call TRBJ2-3; D unresolved. V gave up 0 bases and J gave up 6 bases, with 4 bases separating them. Germline CDR1 WNHNN, CDR2 SYGVQD (reference sequence). The CDR3 sequence is 12 residues long. For the CDR3, the DNA is TGCGCCAGCAGTGAGTCGTCGGATACGCAGTATTTT. Translating it yields CASSESSDTQYF.

V is TRBV19 and J is TRBJ2-7; the match to TRBD1 covers 7 bases. Germline CDR1 is LNHDA and CDR2 is SQIVND (reference sequence). The CDR3 is 16 amino acids. V trimming: 1 base; J trimming: 3 bases; junction bases outside the gene matches: 9. The CDR3: CASSIGGATGRYEQYF. CDR3 nucleotides: TGTGCCAGTAGTATAGGGGGAGCGACAGGGCGCTACGAGCAGTACTTC.

This clone appeared a single time. The chain is built from TRBV18 and TRBJ2-5; D is unresolved. This CDR3 has 13 amino acids. V was pared by 6 bases and J by 3 bases, with 11 bases between. The germline V gene encodes CDR1 KGHSH and CDR2 LQKENI. The DNA of the CDR3 is TGTGCCAGCTCTGCCCTTATGGAAGAGACCCAGTACTTC. Protein product: CASSALMEETQYF.

In regard to this clone: Other DNA sequences in the same sample also yield this CDR3. The chain employs TRBV27 and TRBJ1-5, with TRBD1 matching over 10 bases. The germline V gene has CDR1 MNHEY and CDR2 SMNVEV (reference sequence). With V trimmed by 5 bases and J by 2 bases, 3 bases remained unmatched. The CDR3 has 15 residues. The CDR3 DNA sequence: TGTGCCAGCAGTAGGACAGGGGGTGGCAATCAGCCCCAGCATTTT. This encodes CASSRTGGGNQPQHF.

This sequence joins TRBV6-1 and TRBJ2-2; D is unresolved. From germline, CDR1 is MNHNS and CDR2 SASEGT. V was clipped by 7 bases and J by 0 bases, with 12 bases between them. The CDR3 covers 15 residues. The CDR3 is CASTARPANTGELFF. CDR3 DNA: TGTGCCAGCACCGCCAGACCCGCGAACACCGGGGAGCTGTTTTTT.

Turning to this clone: The same CDR3 arises from other DNA sequences in this sample as well. The rearrangement uses TRBV19 and TRBJ2-5; tentatively, D is TRBD2 (5 bases). Germline V gene sequence: CDR1 LNHDA, CDR2 SQIVND (reference sequence). The CDR3 is made up of 12 amino acids. Trimming took off 8 bases at V and 1 base at J, with 8 bases between the two ends. CDR3 DNA: TGTGCCAGTCGGGATTTCCAAGAGACCCAGTACTTC. Amino acids: CASRDFQETQYF.

The gene calls are TRBV30 and TRBJ2-2, with D possibly called TRBD1 or TRBD2 (5 bases each). Germline lookup yields CDR1 GTSNPN and CDR2 SVGIG (reference sequence). The CDR3 totals 13 residues. Trimming removed 4 bases at V and 4 bases at J, with 10 bases between. The CDR3 loop is CAWKPGPTGELFF. CDR3 bases: TGTGCCTGGAAGCCGGGGCCCACCGGGGAGCTGTTTTTT.

V and J are TRBV5-4 and TRBJ2-1, with 7 nucleotides matching TRBD2. Germline CDR1 and CDR2: SGHNT and YYREEE (reference sequence). The length of the CDR3 is 16 residues. The V and J ends lost 0 bases and 7 bases, in that order; junction bases with no gene match: 10. The CDR3 here is CASSLEAGRKVNEQFF. DNA of the CDR3: TGTGCCAGCAGCTTGGAAGCGGGAAGGAAGGTGAATGAGCAGTTCTTC. Full variable domain (rest looked up from reference TRBV5-4 and TRBJ2-1): ETGVTQSPTHLIKTRGQQVTLRCSSQSGHNTVSWYQQALGQGPQFIFQYYREEENGRGNFPPRFSGLQFPNYSSELNVNALELDDSALYLCASSLEAGRKVNEQFFGPGTRLTVL.

The chain joins TRBV5-1 to TRBJ2-7; the D call may be TRBD1 or TRBD2 (6 bases each). CDR3 length: 16 amino acids. V lost 0 bases and J lost 2, with 15 bases in between. Germline CDR1 and CDR2: SGHRS and YFSETQ. Here the CDR3 DNA reads TGCGCCAGCAGCTTGGAGGGGGGAGCCAAACCCTACGAGCAGTACTTC. Protein: CASSLEGGAKPYEQYF.

This chain uses TRBV10-3 with TRBJ2-5; D is possibly TRBD2 (5 bases). Germline V gene data show CDR1 as ENHRY and CDR2 as SYGVKD. Trimming removed 2 bases at V and 2 bases at J, with 6 bases between. The CDR3 consists of 13 residues. The CDR3 coding sequence is TGTGCCATCAGTGAGCGGGAACAAGAGACCCAGTACTTC. As protein: CAISEREQETQYF.

For this clone: Other nucleotide sequences from this sample produce the same CDR3. The chain links TRBV30 to TRBJ2-7; D unresolved. The CDR3 runs 12 residues. Deletions cut 3 bases from V and 1 base from J, with 7 bases between. From germline, CDR1 is GTSNPN and CDR2 SVGIG (reference sequence). CDR3 DNA: TGTGCCTGGAGCTCCGGTTCCTACGAGCAGTACTTC. Its translation is CAWSSGSYEQYF.

The rearrangement joins TRBV6-5 to TRBJ2-1; TRBD1 aligns across 10 bases. Germline V gene lookup returns CDR1 MNHEY and CDR2 SVGAGI. This CDR3 has 16 residues. The V gene end was trimmed by 3 bases and the J gene end by 4 bases; junction bases not matched to a gene: 6. The CDR3 here is CASSYTDRGQYNEQFF. CDR3 sequence (DNA): TGTGCCAGCAGTTATACCGACAGGGGGCAATACAATGAGCAGTTCTTC.

The V and J genes are TRBV18 and TRBJ2-7; 7 nucleotides agree with TRBD2. Germline V gives CDR1 KGHSH, CDR2 LQKENI. CDR3 length: 16 residues. Trimming at V came to 3 bases and at J to 3 bases, leaving 11 bases not matched to a gene. The DNA of the CDR3 is TGTGCCAGCTCACCCAAACCGGGACTACGATACTACGAGCAGTACTTC. Translating it yields CASSPKPGLRYYEQYF.

The chain uses TRBV10-1 and TRBJ1-1; D may be TRBD1 (6 bases). The V gene's germline CDR1 is WNHNN and CDR2 SYGVQD (reference sequence). The CDR3 spans 14 residues. Deletions cut 3 bases from V and 1 base from J, with 9 bases between. CDR3 sequence reads: CASSEQGSNTEAFF. As DNA, the CDR3 is TGCGCCAGCAGTGAACAGGGCTCGAACACTGAAGCTTTCTTT.

This clone has just one count. The chain has TRBV30 and TRBJ2-1; 8 bases match TRBD2. CDR1 and CDR2 (germline): GTSNPN, SVGIG (reference sequence). The CDR3 loop spans 15 amino acids. Unmatched junction bases numbered 6, after V lost 1 base and J lost 4 bases. The CDR3 protein is CAWSGGLGRYNEQFF. For the CDR3, the DNA is TGTGCCTGGAGTGGGGGACTAGGGAGGTACAATGAGCAGTTCTTC.

The chain joins TRBV6-1 to TRBJ1-5, with 8 bases matching TRBD1. The CDR3 consists of 13 residues. Per the germline V gene, CDR1 is MNHNS and CDR2 is SASEGT. V was clipped by 6 bases and J by 7 bases; unmatched bases: 5. The CDR3 bases are TGTGCCAGCAGCGACAGGGGAGAGCAGCCCCAGCATTTT. It specifies CASSDRGEQPQHF.

The chain employs TRBV19 and TRBJ1-3; the D gene is possibly TRBD1 (5 bases). There are 14 residues in the CDR3. V shed 5 bases and J shed 0 bases, with 8 bases lying between them. CDR1 LNHDA and CDR2 SQIVND come from the germline V gene (reference sequence). The CDR3 is CASSEGPSGNTIYF. CDR3 DNA: TGTGCCAGTAGTGAGGGGCCCTCTGGAAACACCATATATTTT.

The chain employs TRBV12-5 and TRBJ1-1; D uncertain. From germline, CDR1 is LGHNT and CDR2 FRNRAP. The CDR3 has 14 residues. V was pared by 5 bases and J by 1 base, with 11 bases between. The CDR3 DNA reads TGTGCTAGTGGTCTCGACAACTCGAACACTGAAGCTTTCTTT. Translated, it gives CASGLDNSNTEAFF.

The chain employs TRBV21-1 and TRBJ2-7; the table's D gene call, TRBD2, was not cross checked with the DNA. TRBV21-1 is annotated as a pseudogene. The CDR3 contains 16 residues. Here the CDR3 reads CASSKIYEGSSYEQYF. The CDR3 region has the DNA TGTGCCAGCAGCAAAATATACGAGGGAAGCTCCTACGAGCAGTACTTC.

J is TRBJ1-6 and V is TRBV12-5, with 10 positions matching TRBD1. V shed 6 bases, J shed 10 bases, and the junction held 12 bases outside the gene matches. The CDR3 is 16 residues long. Per the germline V gene, CDR1 is LGHNT and CDR2 is FRNRAP. In DNA form, the CDR3 reads TGTGCTAGTGGCACGGGACAGGGGATTACGGGATCACCCCTCCACTTT. Translation: CASGTGQGITGSPLHF. Complete variable domain (other parts from reference TRBV12-5 and TRBJ1-6): DARVTQTPRHKVTEMGQEVTMRCQPILGHNTVFWYRQTMMQGLELLAYFRNRAPLDDSGMPKDRFSAEMPDATLATLKIQPSEPRDSAVYFCASGTGQGITGSPLHFGNGTRLTVT.

The count of this clone is one. J is TRBJ1-2 and V is TRBV7-2; perhaps TRBD1 as D (5 bases). The germline V gene encodes CDR1 SGHTA and CDR2 FQGNSA. Trimming took off 6 bases at V and 4 bases at J, with 12 bases between the two ends. The CDR3 loop spans 13 amino acids. The CDR3 is CASSPGAGYGYTF. In nucleotides, the CDR3 is TGTGCCAGCAGTCCCGGGGCCGGCTATGGCTACACCTTC.

V and J are TRBV5-1 and TRBJ2-1, with TRBD2 matching over 16 bases. The CDR3 is made up of 18 amino acids. V shed 4 bases, J shed 9 bases, and the junction held 13 bases outside the gene matches. Germline V gene sequence: CDR1 SGHRS, CDR2 YFSETQ. The CDR3 region has the DNA TGCGCCAGCAGCCCCCGGAGGGGACTAGCGGGGGGGGCTAGTGAGCAGTTCTTC. Protein product: CASSPRRGLAGGASEQFF.

The CDR3: CASSPGQGFPQPQHF. The CDR3 DNA reads as TGTGCCAGCAGTCCCGGACAGGGCTTCCCTCAGCCCCAGCATTTT. The chain recombines TRBV28 with TRBJ1-5, with 8 bases identical to TRBD1. The CDR3 spans 15 residues. Trimming removed 5 bases from V and 6 bases from J; junction bases left unmatched: 9. Germline CDR1 MDHEN, CDR2 SYDVKM.